These 30 T cell receptor beta chains share one sample of origin, sequenced in a study of T cell responses to AZD1222 COVID-19 vaccine. Sequenced by immunoSEQ multiplex PCR; TCRdb stores in-frame clones only, minus some. The sample lists approximately 190,000 clones, more than 90% occurring once. Sequences were derived from peripheral blood, sampled 28 days after the second dose of the MenACWY control vaccine. The receptor set was obtained from an adult who received the MenACWY meningococcal vaccine as a control.

The V and J genes are TRBV23-1 and TRBJ2-1, with 9 bases that match TRBD2. TRBV23-1 is known as an ORF, though its function is uncertain. The length of the CDR3 is 19 residues. Trimming at V came to 0 bases and at J to 6 bases, leaving 15 bases not matched to a gene. CDR3 in DNA: TGCGCCAGCAGTCAATCCTCAGATAGCGGGGGTCCTGGGGGCAATGAGCAGTTCTTC. Its protein is CASSQSSDSGGPGGNEQFF.

The V gene is TRBV11-1, the J gene TRBJ2-7; D might be TRBD2 (5 bases). V was cut by 4 bases and J by 0 bases, with 16 bases left in between. The CDR3 has 16 residues. Germline values: CDR1 SGHAT, CDR2 FQDESV (reference sequence). CDR3 in amino acids: CASSSGLFESSYEQYF. The CDR3 DNA reads as TGTGCCAGCAGCTCCGGACTTTTCGAGAGCTCCTACGAGCAGTACTTC.

The CDR3 region is CASTGQNYGYTF. As DNA, the CDR3 is TGTGCCAGCACGGGACAGAACTATGGCTACACCTTC. This chain joins TRBV2 and TRBJ1-2; 7 positions match TRBD1. V was pared by 7 bases and J by 2 bases, with 1 base of the junction left unmatched. The CDR3 consists of 12 residues. Germline CDR1 is SNHLY and CDR2 is FYNNEI.

The chain recombines TRBV7-9 with TRBJ2-1; D is tentatively TRBD1 or TRBD2 (5 bases each). Per germline, CDR1 SEHNR and CDR2 FQNEAQ (reference sequence). Trimming pared 2 bases from V and 0 bases from J, leaving 17 bases between. The CDR3 covers 18 residues. This chain's CDR3 is CASSLRGWRVSSYNEQFF. The CDR3 bases are TGTGCCAGCAGCTTAAGGGGTTGGCGGGTGAGCTCCTACAATGAGCAGTTCTTC.

The V and J genes are TRBV2 and TRBJ1-2; possibly TRBD1 for D (6 bases). The V end was cut by 8 bases, the J end by 7 bases, with 20 bases between. This CDR3 has 14 amino acids. Germline-derived CDR1 and CDR2 are SNHLY and FYNNEI. The CDR3 protein is CASARATGFPGYTF. The CDR3 region has the DNA TGTGCCAGCGCAAGGGCAACAGGGTTTCCTGGCTACACCTTC.

The gene calls are TRBV15 and TRBJ1-2, with D possibly matching TRBD1 (5 bases). V was shortened by 0 bases and J by 8 bases, with 16 bases between the two germline ends. This CDR3 is 15 amino acids long. The germline V gene has CDR1 LNHNV and CDR2 YYDKDF (reference sequence). The CDR3 nucleotides are TGTGCCACCAGCAGAGATAGCCCAGGGTTCAAAGGCTACACCTTC. Its translation: CATSRDSPGFKGYTF.

The CDR3: CASSLLTGPSGNTIYF. CDR3 nucleotide sequence: TGTGCCAGCAGCTTACTTACAGGGCCCTCTGGAAACACCATATATTTT. The rearrangement links TRBV11-3 to TRBJ1-3, with D possibly matching TRBD1 (6 bases). The CDR3 extends over 16 amino acids. V was cut by 2 bases and J by 0 bases, with 11 bases left in between. Germline assignment: CDR1 SGHNT and CDR2 YENEEA.

The chain is built from TRBV29-1 and TRBJ1-2, with 10 bases aligning to TRBD1. V was pared by 6 bases and J by 0 bases, with 16 bases of the junction left unmatched. The length of the CDR3 is 18 residues. CDR1 is SQVTM, CDR2 ANQGSEA, per germline. The CDR3 nucleotides read TGCAGCGTCCCTAAGACAGGGGGCCATAGGGGTCCTAACTATGGCTACACCTTC. The encoded protein is CSVPKTGGHRGPNYGYTF.

The CDR3 nucleotides read TGTGCCAGCAGTACCGGACAGCATCAGCCCCAGCATTTT. Its translation is CASSTGQHQPQHF. V is TRBV27 and J is TRBJ1-5, with D perhaps matching TRBD1 (6 bases). The germline V gene encodes CDR1 MNHEY and CDR2 SMNVEV (reference sequence). V was cut by 5 bases and J by 5 bases, with 10 bases left in between. The CDR3 extends over 13 amino acids.

The V call is TRBV6-5, the J call TRBJ2-1; 13 bases are shared with TRBD2. Looked up from germline, CDR1 is MNHEY and CDR2 is SVGAGI. J gave up 7 bases and V 6 bases, and 3 bases lay outside the gene matches. CDR3 length: 14 residues. CDR3 sequence (DNA): TGTGCCAGCAGCGGACTAGCGGGAGTTAATGAGCAGTTCTTC. This sequence encodes CASSGLAGVNEQFF.

J is TRBJ2-2 and V is TRBV10-1; possibly TRBD2 for D (6 bases). Germline CDR1 is WNHNN and CDR2 is SYGVQD (reference sequence). V was trimmed by 6 bases and J by 6 bases, leaving 20 bases between them. This CDR3 is built from 16 residues. CDR3 in DNA: TGCGCCAGCAGCCCCACAGGCTCCCCGGGGGCCGGGGAGCTGTTTTTT. Amino acid sequence: CASSPTGSPGAGELFF.

V usage is TRBV6-5 and J usage is TRBJ1-1; D gene uncertain. Germline CDR1 and CDR2: MNHEY and SVGAGI. V was shortened by 4 bases and J by 5 bases, with 17 bases between the two germline ends. The CDR3 extends over 15 amino acids. CDR3 sequence (DNA): TGTGCCAGCAGTTCAGGCGGTCGAACGGGGACTGAAGCTTTCTTT. Its protein is CASSSGGRTGTEAFF.

The genes are TRBV5-1 and TRBJ1-1; D is ambiguous. Trimming took off 5 bases at V and 4 bases at J, with 9 bases between the two ends. This CDR3 comprises 12 residues. Germline V gives CDR1 SGHRS, CDR2 YFSETQ. The DNA of the CDR3 is TGCGCCAGCAGTTTGCCCGGCACTGAAGCTTTCTTT. Translation: CASSLPGTEAFF.

The chain employs TRBV7-9 and TRBJ2-7, with D perhaps assigned TRBD1 or TRBD2 (5 bases each). V was clipped by 3 bases and J by 4 bases, with 16 bases between them. Germline V lookup: CDR1 SEHNR, CDR2 FQNEAQ (reference sequence). The CDR3 is made up of 15 amino acids. DNA for the CDR3: TGTGCCAGCAGCTTGGGGGATCAAGTGGTTTACGAGCAGTACTTC. Its translation: CASSLGDQVVYEQYF. Supplemented by reference TRBV7-9 and TRBJ2-7, the full variable domain reads DTGVSQNPRHKITKRGQNVTFRCDPISEHNRLYWYRQTLGQGPEFLTYFQNEAQLEKSRLLSDRFSAERPKGSFSTLEIQRTEQGDSAMYLCASSLGDQVVYEQYFGPGTRLTVT.

The V gene is TRBV6-6, the J gene TRBJ2-5; perhaps TRBD2 as D (5 bases). V gave up 4 bases and J gave up 4 bases, with 13 bases separating them. The CDR3 consists of 14 residues. CDR1 and CDR2 from the germline V gene are MNHNY and SVGAGI (reference sequence). CDR3 sequence reads: CASSLGRGLETQYF. The CDR3 DNA is TGTGCCAGCAGTTTGGGAAGAGGGCTAGAGACCCAGTACTTC.

The chain uses TRBV3-1 (or the pseudogene TRBV3-2) and TRBJ1-2; D unclear. The CDR3 is made up of 11 amino acids. Between the trimmed V and J ends, which lost 2 bases and 8 bases, there was a span of 6 bases. Germline CDR1 reads LGHDT; CDR2 reads YNNKEL (reference sequence). The CDR3 nucleotides are TGTGCCAGCAGCCAAAGGGCAGGCTACACCTTC. Protein product: CASSQRAGYTF.

CDR3 loop: CASSWTSGDEQYF. The CDR3 DNA reads TGTGCCAGCAGTTGGACTAGCGGGGACGAGCAGTACTTC. The gene calls are TRBV27 and TRBJ2-7; 12 bases map to TRBD2. Losses at the gene ends were 4 bases for V and 5 bases for J; bases not matched to a gene: 0. CDR1 and CDR2 (germline): MNHEY, SMNVEV (reference sequence). The CDR3 is made up of 13 amino acids.

The chain recombines TRBV28 with TRBJ2-4, with TRBD1 matching 7 bases. Germline V gene lookup returns CDR1 MDHEN and CDR2 SYDVKM. The CDR3 runs 14 residues. The ends lost 10 bases at V and 7 bases at J; junction bases unmatched: 13. The CDR3 coding sequence is TGTGCCATACAAATTGACAGGGCGTTGAACATTCAGTACTTC. Its protein product is CAIQIDRALNIQYF.

This chain connects TRBV24-1 to TRBJ1-1; 10 nucleotides align to TRBD1. Germline V lookup: CDR1 KGHDR, CDR2 SFDVKD. This CDR3 spans 13 amino acids. Trimming removed 11 bases from V and 4 bases from J; junction bases left unmatched: 6. In DNA, the CDR3 is TGTGCCAGCGACAGGGGGCCCGGCACTGAAGCTTTCTTT. As protein: CASDRGPGTEAFF.

In this sample, this clone turned up a few times. The chain combines TRBV30 with TRBJ1-4, with 7 bases fitting TRBD1. Germline V gene lookup returns CDR1 GTSNPN and CDR2 SVGIG (reference sequence). The V segment lost 0 bases and the J segment 8 bases; nucleotides outside the gene matches: 3. The CDR3 extends over 13 amino acids. This CDR3 reads CAWSVQGTEKLFF. The CDR3 nucleotides read TGTGCCTGGAGTGTACAGGGGACCGAAAAACTGTTTTTT.

This clone has just one count. This chain uses TRBV11-2 with TRBJ2-7; 7 bases fit TRBD2. Germline V gene data show CDR1 as SGHAT and CDR2 as FQNNGV. J was trimmed by 3 bases and V by 5 bases; bases with no gene match: 10. The CDR3 sequence is 15 residues long. The chain's CDR3 is CASSQISGKSYEQYF. Written as DNA, the CDR3 is TGTGCCAGCAGCCAAATAAGCGGGAAAAGCTACGAGCAGTACTTC.

Note on this clone: At the DNA level, this CDR3 is encoded by other sequences in the same sample as well. The gene calls are TRBV11-2 and TRBJ1-3; D is unclear. The CDR3 sequence is 12 residues long. The V gene lost 1 base and the J gene lost 3 bases, with 1 base spanning the gap. In germline, CDR1 is SGHAT, CDR2 FQNNGV. CDR3 nucleotide sequence: TGTGCCAGCAGCTTAGGTGGAAACACCATATATTTT. Protein product: CASSLGGNTIYF.

The gene calls are TRBV5-4 and TRBJ2-3; D unresolved. The V gene lost 4 bases and the J gene lost 1 base, with 7 bases spanning the gap. This CDR3 is built from 13 residues. Germline V gene lookup returns CDR1 SGHNT and CDR2 YYREEE (reference sequence). The CDR3 DNA is TGTGCCAGCAGCCGGGCTGGCACAGATACGCAGTATTTT. This encodes CASSRAGTDTQYF.

V usage is TRBV7-2 and J usage is TRBJ1-5, with 8 bases aligning to TRBD1. Germline lookup yields CDR1 SGHTA and CDR2 FQGNSA. Trimming cost V 1 base and J 6 bases; bases outside gene matches: 8. The length of the CDR3 is 16 residues. The CDR3 DNA reads as TGTGCCAGCAGCTTAGTGGCAGGGGGCATCGGTCAGCCCCAGCATTTT. Its protein is CASSLVAGGIGQPQHF.

This chain links TRBV5-1 with TRBJ1-2; D is unclear. V was cut by 0 bases and J by 7 bases, with 16 bases left in between. Looked up from germline, CDR1 is SGHRS and CDR2 is YFSETQ. This CDR3 spans 15 amino acids. The CDR3 protein is CASSLEAAEAGGYTF. CDR3 DNA sequence: TGCGCCAGCAGCTTGGAGGCAGCCGAAGCGGGTGGCTACACCTTC.

The chain employs TRBV9 and TRBJ2-7, with D possibly called TRBD1 or TRBD2 (5 bases each). The CDR3 covers 18 residues. V lost 0 bases and J 2 bases, leaving 21 bases between the germline ends. The germline V gene has CDR1 SGDLS and CDR2 YYNGEE. CDR3 residues: CASSVGGKVGRGPYEQYF. The DNA for the CDR3 is TGTGCCAGCAGCGTAGGGGGTAAAGTGGGACGGGGTCCCTACGAGCAGTACTTC.

The rearrangement uses TRBV15 and TRBJ1-1; 7 bases fit TRBD1. Germline V gene lookup returns CDR1 LNHNV and CDR2 YYDKDF (reference sequence). The CDR3 runs 17 residues. The junction had 11 bases not matched to a gene; V was cut back by 3 bases and J by 1 base. CDR3 protein: CATSRGQGGKGNTEAFF. The CDR3 region has the DNA TGTGCCACCAGCAGGGGGCAGGGGGGAAAGGGGAACACTGAAGCTTTCTTT.

V usage is TRBV7-8 and J usage is TRBJ1-2, with D possibly TRBD1 on 5 matching bases. Germline V gene lookup returns CDR1 SGHVS and CDR2 FQNEAQ. The CDR3 extends over 15 amino acids. Trimming cost V 1 base and J 2 bases, with 11 bases left between them. CDR3 in amino acids: CASSLGTGGNYGYTF. Here the CDR3 DNA reads TGTGCCAGCAGCTTAGGCACAGGCGGCAACTATGGCTACACCTTC.

The chain combines TRBV29-1 with TRBJ2-1; D remains ambiguous. V lost 1 base and J 5 bases, leaving 9 bases between the germline ends. Looked up from germline, CDR1 is SQVTM and CDR2 is ANQGSEA. CDR3 length: 13 amino acids. CDR3 nucleotides: TGCAGCGTTGAAGGAGACGGCCACAATGAGCAGTTCTTC. Amino acid sequence: CSVEGDGHNEQFF.

This clone was seen more than once but under ten times. The chain recombines TRBV10-3 with TRBJ1-2, with D possibly being TRBD1 (5 bases). The CDR3 spans 13 residues. With 2 bases removed from V and 5 bases from J, the gap between germline ends came to 9 bases. Per germline, CDR1 ENHRY and CDR2 SYGVKD. This CDR3 is CAISEDSGYGYTF. For the CDR3, the DNA is TGTGCCATCAGTGAGGATTCAGGGTATGGCTACACCTTC.